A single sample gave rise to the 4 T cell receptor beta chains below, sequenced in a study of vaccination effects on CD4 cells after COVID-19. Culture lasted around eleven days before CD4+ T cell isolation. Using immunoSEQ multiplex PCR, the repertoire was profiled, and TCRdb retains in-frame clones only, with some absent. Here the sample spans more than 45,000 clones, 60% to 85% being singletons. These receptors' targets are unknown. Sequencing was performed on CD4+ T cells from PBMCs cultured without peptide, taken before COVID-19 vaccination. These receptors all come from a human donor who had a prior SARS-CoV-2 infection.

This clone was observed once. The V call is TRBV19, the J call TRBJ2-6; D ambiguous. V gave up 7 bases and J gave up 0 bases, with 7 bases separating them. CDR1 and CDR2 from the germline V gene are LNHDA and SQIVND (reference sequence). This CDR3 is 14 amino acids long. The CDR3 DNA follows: TGTGCCAGTAAGGCGAGCTCTGGGGCCAACGTCCTGACTTTC. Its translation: CASKASSGANVLTF.

Here the CDR3 DNA reads TGTGCCAGCAGTTTGTCGCCGGGAGACGAGCAGTACTTC. Translation: CASSLSPGDEQYF. This chain links TRBV5-6 with TRBJ2-7, with D possibly being TRBD2 (6 bases). Per the germline V gene, CDR1 is SGHDT and CDR2 is YYEEEE. V lost 5 bases and J lost 5, with 14 bases in between. The CDR3 is 13 residues long.

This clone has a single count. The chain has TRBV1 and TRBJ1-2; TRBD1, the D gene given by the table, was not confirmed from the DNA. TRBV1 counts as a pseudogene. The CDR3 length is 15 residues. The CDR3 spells CTSSQGYRVGYGYTF. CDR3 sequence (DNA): TGCACCAGCAGCCAAGGTTACAGGGTGGGGTATGGCTACACCTTC.

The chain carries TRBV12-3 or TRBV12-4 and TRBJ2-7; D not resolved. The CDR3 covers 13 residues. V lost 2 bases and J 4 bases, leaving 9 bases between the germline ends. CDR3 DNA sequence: TGTGCCAGCAGTTTAAGGGATCCTTACGAGCAGTACTTC. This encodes CASSLRDPYEQYF.